This TCR beta chain was obtained from a study of Tregs in tolerant kidney transplant recipients. With respect to this clone: What it binds is unknown.

Overall study results and limits: Biological reproducibility was not directly addressed in this study.

Unstimulated regulatory T cells (CD4+CD25+CD127-), CD4+CD25- non-regulatory cells, CD4 and CD8 cells were FACS-sorted from thawed PBMCs. This table comes from immunoSEQ multiplex PCR, and its TCRdb copy is limited to in-frame clones, with some not included. Counted here are 85,000 to 90,000 clones, around 94% occurring once; the ten biggest clones make up 4.7%. The germline CDR1 and CDR2 sequences are MNHEY and SMNVEV (reference sequence). V was trimmed by 2 bases and J by 3 bases, leaving 11 bases between them. The CDR3 has 15 residues. Sequenced: CD8+ T cells from blood. The TCR sequence derives from a human donor in good health. The chain uses TRBV27 and TRBJ1-5; weak D call: TRBD1 (6 bases). CDR3 sequence reads: CASSLRGAFNQPQHF. Here the CDR3 DNA reads TGTGCCAGCAGTTTACGGGGGGCCTTCAATCAGCCCCAGCATTTT.